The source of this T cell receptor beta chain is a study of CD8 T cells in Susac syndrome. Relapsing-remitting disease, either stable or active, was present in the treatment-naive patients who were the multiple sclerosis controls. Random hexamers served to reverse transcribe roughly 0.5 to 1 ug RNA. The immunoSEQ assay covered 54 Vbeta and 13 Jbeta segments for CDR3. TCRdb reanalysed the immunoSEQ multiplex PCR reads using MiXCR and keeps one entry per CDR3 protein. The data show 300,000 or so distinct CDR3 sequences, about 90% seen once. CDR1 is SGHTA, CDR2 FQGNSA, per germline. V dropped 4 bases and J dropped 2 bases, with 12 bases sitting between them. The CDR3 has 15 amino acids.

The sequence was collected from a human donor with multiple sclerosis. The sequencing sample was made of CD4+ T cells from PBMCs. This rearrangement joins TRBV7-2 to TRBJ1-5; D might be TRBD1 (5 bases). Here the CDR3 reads CASSSWGFGNQPQHF. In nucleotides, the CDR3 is TGTGCCAGCAGCTCCTGGGGGTTCGGCAATCAGCCCCAGCATTTT.